Each of the 27 T cell receptor beta chains below was sequenced from the same sample in a study of blood T cells in healthy people across ages. Through a sample-barcoded 5' primer and a J-beta primer mix, a second PCR was run for about 6 to 12 cycles. MiXCR, applied by TCRdb to the 5' RACE reads, yields one record per CDR3 protein. The table lists more than 900,000 distinct CDR3 sequences, 25% to 35% of them singletons. These sequences were also reported in another study, on T cells of mothers and their children.

The source material was blood. These receptors all come from a woman in her 40s in good health.

The V and J genes are TRBV2 and TRBJ2-3; D tentatively fits TRBD1 or TRBD2 (6 bases each). Germline CDR1 SNHLY, CDR2 FYNNEI. The CDR3 spans 15 residues. V lost 7 bases to trimming and J lost 5 bases, with 19 bases between them. This CDR3 is CASMSSGGPGDTQYF. The CDR3 DNA reads as TGTGCCAGCATGAGTAGTGGGGGGCCTGGAGATACGCAGTATTTT.

This clonotype came up once. Mismatch with germline at one junction end may stem from a read error. The chain is built from TRBV15 and TRBJ1-2, with TRBD1 as a possible D gene (6 bases). The CDR3 is 18 residues long. The germline CDR1 and CDR2 sequences are LNHNV and YYDKDF (reference sequence). The CDR3, as DNA: TGTACCACCAGCCCCTGGGACGGGGGCGCGAGGTCACCTTATGGCTACACCTTC. Its protein product is CTTSPWDGGARSPYGYTF. The complete variable domain, with remaining parts taken from reference TRBV15 and TRBJ1-2, reads DAMVIQNPRYQVTQFGKPVTLSCSQTLNHNVMYWYQQKSSQAPKLLFHYYDKDFNNEADTPDNFQSRRPNTSFCFLDIRSPGLGDTAMYLCTTSPWDGGARSPYGYTFGSGTRLTVV.

Details on this clonotype: This clone may be a read error of a much larger clone one base away. The rearrangement joins TRBV20-1 to TRBJ2-7; a weak D match, TRBD1 (5 bases). The CDR3 is made up of 12 amino acids. CDR1 is DFQATT and CDR2 is SNEGSKA in the germline V gene (reference sequence). CDR3 in amino acids: CSATGIGYERYF. The CDR3 DNA reads as TGCAGTGCTACAGGGATAGGTTACGAGCGGTACTTC.

The gene calls are TRBV20-1 and TRBJ2-3; 8 nucleotides align to TRBD2. Trimming cost V 3 bases and J 7 bases; bases outside gene matches: 6. Per the germline V gene, CDR1 is DFQATT and CDR2 is SNEGSKA (reference sequence). CDR3 length: 13 residues. The CDR3 reads CSARGTSIHTQYF. CDR3 DNA sequence: TGCAGTGCTAGGGGGACTAGTATACATACGCAGTATTTT.

This clonotype occurred many times. The rearrangement uses TRBV4-1 and TRBJ2-6; 8 positions match TRBD1. CDR1 and CDR2 (germline): MGHRA, YSYEKL. This CDR3 region has 18 residues. V dropped 0 bases and J dropped 3; count of bases not matched to a gene: 7. The CDR3 spells CASSQDGSGGVGANVLTF. The CDR3 DNA sequence: TGCGCCAGCAGCCAAGATGGCTCAGGGGGCGTTGGGGCCAACGTCCTGACTTTC.

The V call is TRBV11-2, the J call TRBJ1-4; the match to TRBD1 covers 9 bases. The CDR3 length is 16 residues. The ends lost 5 bases at V and 0 bases at J; junction bases unmatched: 4. Germline V gene sequence: CDR1 SGHAT, CDR2 FQNNGV. The CDR3 is CASSQRQGATNEKLFF. CDR3 nucleotide sequence: TGTGCCAGCAGCCAACGACAGGGGGCAACTAATGAAAAACTGTTTTTT.

This clonotype has at least ten counts. The J gene is TRBJ2-7, the V gene TRBV11-1; 10 positions match TRBD2. The ends lost 4 bases at V and 1 base at J; junction bases unmatched: 1. From germline, CDR1 is SGHAT and CDR2 FQDESV (reference sequence). The CDR3 loop spans 14 amino acids. Written as DNA, the CDR3 is TGTGCCAGCAGCTGGGGACTAGCGTCCTACGAGCAGTACTTC. Translating it yields CASSWGLASYEQYF.

This chain connects TRBV18 to TRBJ2-1, with TRBD1 identical over 9 bases. V trimming: 0 bases; J trimming: 3 bases; junction bases outside the gene matches: 15. The CDR3 contains 20 residues. The V gene's germline CDR1 is KGHSH and CDR2 LQKENI. The CDR3 spells CASSPPTGPDRGTGYNEQFF. CDR3 nucleotides: TGTGCCAGCTCACCACCGACAGGGCCGGACAGGGGTACGGGCTACAATGAGCAGTTCTTC.

The chain is built from TRBV4-3 and TRBJ1-1; D not resolved. This CDR3 spans 14 amino acids. Germline lookup yields CDR1 LGHNA and CDR2 YSLEER. Trimming took off 1 base at V and 4 bases at J, with 10 bases between the two ends. The CDR3: CASSQGHPSTEAFF. As DNA, the CDR3 is TGCGCCAGCAGCCAAGGACACCCGAGCACTGAAGCTTTCTTT.

In this sample, this clonotype turned up a few times. The chain has TRBV29-1 and TRBJ1-1; D is uncertain. The germline V gene has CDR1 SQVTM and CDR2 ANQGSEA. The V end was cut by 1 base, the J end by 1 base, with 7 bases between. The CDR3 extends over 13 amino acids. The CDR3 spells CSVEGTRNTEAFF. CDR3 nucleotide sequence: TGCAGCGTTGAAGGTACACGGAACACTGAAGCTTTCTTT.

This clonotype was seen ten or more times. This chain connects TRBV29-1 to TRBJ1-2, with 7 bases aligning to TRBD1. From germline, CDR1 is SQVTM and CDR2 ANQGSEA. The CDR3 runs to 13 residues. V lost 2 bases to trimming and J lost 8 bases; unmatched junction nucleotides: 8. The CDR3 bases are TGCAGCGTTGAATTGACAGGGCAAGGGGGCTACACCTTC. Translating it yields CSVELTGQGGYTF.

This clonotype was counted ten times or more. The chain carries TRBV5-1 and TRBJ2-7, with D possibly being TRBD1 (6 bases). With 4 bases removed from V and 3 bases from J, the gap between germline ends came to 11 bases. This CDR3 spans 13 amino acids. CDR1 is SGHRS, CDR2 YFSETQ, per germline. CDR3 loop: CASSGTGIYEQYF. DNA for the CDR3: TGCGCCAGCAGCGGTACAGGGATCTACGAGCAGTACTTC.

For this clonotype: This may stem from a read error, because a much larger clone lies one nucleotide away. The rearrangement joins TRBV20-1 to TRBJ1-5; no clear D. The CDR3 runs to 17 residues. Trimming cost V 4 bases and J 1 base, with 20 bases left between them. Germline V lookup: CDR1 DFQATT, CDR2 SNEGSKA (reference sequence). CDR3 DNA sequence: TGCAGTGCTACCATATCCAAGGGAGGTTGGAGCAATCAGCCCCAGCATTTT. It translates to CSATISKGGWSNQPQHF.

This clonotype was detected a few times. V gene TRBV28 combines with J gene TRBJ1-1; 10 bases map to TRBD1. The CDR3 runs 14 residues. After removal of 6 bases from V and 4 bases from J, the junction contained 5 bases not matched to a gene. Germline CDR1 reads MDHEN; CDR2 reads SYDVKM. The CDR3 bases are TGTGCCAGCAGAGGACAGGGGGGAGGCACTGAAGCTTTCTTT. Protein product: CASRGQGGGTEAFF.

The chain is built from TRBV5-8 and TRBJ2-1; TRBD1 aligns across 8 bases. V lost 1 base, J lost 9 bases, and 6 bases stayed unmatched. The CDR3 has 14 residues. Germline V gives CDR1 SGHTS, CDR2 YDEGEE. Here the CDR3 DNA reads TGTGCCAGCAGCTTGCGGACAGGGTTCGGTGAGCAGTTCTTC. Amino acid sequence: CASSLRTGFGEQFF. The variable domain in full, with the rest retrieved from reference TRBV5-8 and TRBJ2-1, is EAGVTQSPTHLIKTRGQQATLRCSPISGHTSVYWYQQALGLGLQFLLWYDEGEERNRGNFPPRFSGRQFPNYSSELNVNALELEDSALYLCASSLRTGFGEQFFGPGTRLTVL.

Turning to this clonotype: This may be a read error, as it is one base from a much larger clone. The V gene is TRBV12-3 or TRBV12-4, the J gene TRBJ1-2; 8 bases align to TRBD1. V gave up 6 bases and J gave up 11 bases; unmatched junction bases: 5. This CDR3 contains 11 residues. CDR3 protein: CASSPDREYTF. The CDR3 nucleotides read TGTGCCAGCAGCCCGGACAGGGAGTACACCTTC.

The J gene is TRBJ2-1, the V gene TRBV27; D is perhaps TRBD2 (7 bases). The CDR3 has 13 residues. Trimming took 5 bases from V and 10 from J, leaving 15 bases between them. Germline V gene data show CDR1 as MNHEY and CDR2 as SMNVEV (reference sequence). The CDR3 DNA is TGTGCCAGCAGTCCCGAGGGGGGGCGAGAGCAGTTCTTC. It translates to CASSPEGGREQFF.

Many counts were recorded for this clonotype. This chain links TRBV28 with TRBJ2-1; either TRBD1 or TRBD2 may fit D (5 bases each). The CDR3 contains 13 residues. Trimming took off 7 bases at V and 7 bases at J, with 14 bases between the two ends. The germline V gene encodes CDR1 MDHEN and CDR2 SYDVKM. CDR3 DNA sequence: TGTGCCAGCACCAGGGACCACTCGAATGAGCAGTTCTTC. Translation gives CASTRDHSNEQFF.

The chain couples TRBV14 to TRBJ2-5; maybe TRBD1 (6 bases). CDR1 and CDR2 (germline): SGHDN, FVKESK. This CDR3 is 15 amino acids long. Trimming cost V 2 bases and J 7 bases, with 17 bases left between them. CDR3 loop: CASSQKWGPEATQYF. In DNA, the CDR3 is TGTGCCAGCAGCCAAAAATGGGGGCCCGAGGCGACCCAGTACTTC.

The V call is TRBV7-6, the J call TRBJ2-2; D is undetermined. Germline V lookup: CDR1 SGHVS, CDR2 FNYEAQ. There are 15 residues in the CDR3. The V end was cut by 3 bases, the J end by 5 bases, with 13 bases between. CDR3 amino acids: CASSLEWGRTGELFF. The DNA for the CDR3 is TGTGCCAGCAGCTTGGAGTGGGGTAGGACCGGGGAGCTGTTTTTT.

Points on this clonotype: Its ends do not fully match the called genes, so a read error is possible. The J gene is TRBJ2-1, the V gene TRBV7-2, with D maybe TRBD1 (6 bases). Germline assignment: CDR1 SGHTA and CDR2 FQGNSA. The CDR3 is 16 residues long. For the CDR3, the DNA is TGTGCCGGCAGCTTTAGTGGGGGCCGCTCCTACAATGAGCAGGACTTC. As protein: CAGSFSGGRSYNEQDF.

This clonotype appeared many times. The chain employs TRBV20-1 and TRBJ2-7, with 8 bases lining up with TRBD2. The J segment lost 2 bases and the V segment lost 8 bases, leaving 8 bases of the junction unmatched. The CDR3 runs 13 residues. Germline V lookup: CDR1 DFQATT, CDR2 SNEGSKA (reference sequence). The CDR3 bases are TGCAGTAAGGGACTAGAAAACACCTACGAGCAGTACTTC. It codes for CSKGLENTYEQYF.

This clonotype came up a few times. CDR3 sequence: CASSLRRTDTSNQPQHF. In DNA, the CDR3 is TGTGCCAGCAGTTTAAGACGGACCGATACAAGCAATCAGCCCCAGCATTTT. J is TRBJ1-5 and V is TRBV12-3 or TRBV12-4; D is unclear. With 2 bases removed from V and 1 base from J, the gap between germline ends came to 15 bases. The CDR3 is 17 amino acids.

The J gene is TRBJ2-5, the V gene TRBV29-1; D is undetermined. CDR3 length: 12 residues. V lost 4 bases to trimming and J lost 9 bases, with 15 bases between them. The germline V gene encodes CDR1 SQVTM and CDR2 ANQGSEA. As DNA, the CDR3 is TGCAGCGTTGGTGATGTCGGAGACCCCCAGTACTTC. This encodes CSVGDVGDPQYF.

This clonotype appeared many times. This rearrangement joins TRBV18 to TRBJ1-2; D perhaps matches TRBD1 (6 bases). V dropped 2 bases and J dropped 4 bases, with 14 bases sitting between them. The CDR3 contains 15 residues. Germline V gives CDR1 KGHSH, CDR2 LQKENI. CDR3 nucleotide sequence: TGTGCCAGCTCACCATCGGCTGGCAGGGGCTATGGCTACACCTTC. Translating gives CASSPSAGRGYGYTF.

In this sample, this clonotype turned up a few times. The rearrangement links TRBV5-1 to TRBJ1-2, with D tentatively TRBD1 (5 bases). V lost 2 bases to trimming and J lost 7 bases, with 9 bases between them. The germline V gene encodes CDR1 SGHRS and CDR2 YFSETQ. The CDR3 has 12 amino acids. The CDR3 protein is CASSFQGLGYTF. The CDR3 DNA follows: TGCGCCAGCAGCTTCCAGGGTCTTGGCTACACCTTC.

The chain combines TRBV28 with TRBJ1-6; a possible D gene is TRBD1 (6 bases). This CDR3 region has 14 residues. V gave up 4 bases and J gave up 8 bases, with 12 bases separating them. Germline CDR1 reads MDHEN; CDR2 reads SYDVKM. CDR3 nucleotides: TGTGCCAGCAGTTCCCAGGGGTTGGATTCACCCCTCCACTTT. It translates to CASSSQGLDSPLHF. Based on the CDR3 plus reference TRBV28 and TRBJ1-6, the full variable domain is DVKVTQSSRYLVKRTGEKVFLECVQDMDHENMFWYRQDPGLGLRLIYFSYDVKMKEKGDIPEGYSVSREKKERFSLILESASTNQTSMYLCASSSQGLDSPLHFGNGTRLTVT.